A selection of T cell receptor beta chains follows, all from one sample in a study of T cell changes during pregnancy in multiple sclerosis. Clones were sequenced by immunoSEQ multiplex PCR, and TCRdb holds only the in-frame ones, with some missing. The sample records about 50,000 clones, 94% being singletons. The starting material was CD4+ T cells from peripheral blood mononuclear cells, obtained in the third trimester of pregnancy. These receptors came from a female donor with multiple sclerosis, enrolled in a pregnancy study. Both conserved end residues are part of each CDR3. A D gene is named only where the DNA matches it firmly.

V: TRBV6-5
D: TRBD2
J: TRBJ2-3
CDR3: CASSSPSGSTDTQYF

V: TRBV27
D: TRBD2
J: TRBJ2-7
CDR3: CASSFFFSWTRSYEQYF

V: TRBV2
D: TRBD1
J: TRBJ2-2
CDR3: CASSLGQGAGELFF

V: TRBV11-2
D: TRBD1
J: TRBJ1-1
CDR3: CASSLLPTGGYTEAFF

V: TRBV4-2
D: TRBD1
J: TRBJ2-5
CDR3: CASSLSIGGVETQYF

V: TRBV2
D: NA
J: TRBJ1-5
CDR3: CASSRRGQPQHF

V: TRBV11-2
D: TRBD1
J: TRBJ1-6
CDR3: CASSGLTGGLGNSPLHF

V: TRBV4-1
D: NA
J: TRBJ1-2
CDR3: CASSQAILRNYGYTF

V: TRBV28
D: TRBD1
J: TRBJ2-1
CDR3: CASSYQTGTPYNEQFF

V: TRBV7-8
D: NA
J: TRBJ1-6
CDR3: CASSSVGTDNSPLHF

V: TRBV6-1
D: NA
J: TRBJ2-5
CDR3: CASRPTPAQETQYF

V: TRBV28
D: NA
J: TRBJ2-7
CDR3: CASSSLGLQSSYEQYF

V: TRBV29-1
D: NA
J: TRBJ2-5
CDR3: CSGAEGETQYF

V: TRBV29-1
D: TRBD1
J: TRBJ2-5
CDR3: CSVMRTGSMETQYF

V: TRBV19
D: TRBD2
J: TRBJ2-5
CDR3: CASSSVGLAGAGETQYF

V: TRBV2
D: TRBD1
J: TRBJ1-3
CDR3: CASGYRGSGNTIYF

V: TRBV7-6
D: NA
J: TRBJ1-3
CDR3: CASSLGGSGNTIYF

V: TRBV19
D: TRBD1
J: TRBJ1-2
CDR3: CASNWDRGPRPTF

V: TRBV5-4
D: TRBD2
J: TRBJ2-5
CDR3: CASSSLAEGGETQYF

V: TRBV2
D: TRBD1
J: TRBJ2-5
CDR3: CASRNRGETQYF

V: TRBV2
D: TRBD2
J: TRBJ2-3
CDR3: CASSEGLAVDFDTQYF

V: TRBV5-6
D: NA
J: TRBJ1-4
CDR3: CASSDRNRLATNEKLFF

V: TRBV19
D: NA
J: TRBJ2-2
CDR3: CASSIEVARNTGELFF

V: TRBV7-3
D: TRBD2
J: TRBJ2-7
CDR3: CASSPVKRGDFAQYF

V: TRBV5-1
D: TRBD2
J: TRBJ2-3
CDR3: CASSRTRLAGVTDTQYF

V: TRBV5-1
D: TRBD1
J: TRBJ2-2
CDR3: CASSLVTGGTGELFF

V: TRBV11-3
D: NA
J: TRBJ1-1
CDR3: CASSSPAEGDTEAFF

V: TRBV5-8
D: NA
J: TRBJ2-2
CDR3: CASTNSQGYTGELFF

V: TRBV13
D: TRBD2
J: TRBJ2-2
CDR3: CASSNPGLAKPGELFF

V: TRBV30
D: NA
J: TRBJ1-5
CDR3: CAWSAGLGQPQHF

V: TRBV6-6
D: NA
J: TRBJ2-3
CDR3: CASSYSGGGSDTQYF

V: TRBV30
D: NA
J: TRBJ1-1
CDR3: CAWSVLGGGTEAFF

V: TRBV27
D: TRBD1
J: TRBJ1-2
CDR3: CASSPLGLPGGYGYTF

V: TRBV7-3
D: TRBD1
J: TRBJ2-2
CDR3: CASSQNTGAGELFF

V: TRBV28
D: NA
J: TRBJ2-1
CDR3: CASSPLGPGDEQFF

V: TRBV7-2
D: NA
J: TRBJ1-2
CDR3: CASSHRRQNYGYTF

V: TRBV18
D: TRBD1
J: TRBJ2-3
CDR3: CASSPGTGSTDTQYF

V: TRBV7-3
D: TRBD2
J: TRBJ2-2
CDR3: CASSLKRGTGELFF

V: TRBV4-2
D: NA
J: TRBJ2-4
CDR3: CASSQEGGAKNIQYF

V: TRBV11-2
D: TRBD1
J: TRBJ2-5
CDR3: CASSLGDRDQETQYF

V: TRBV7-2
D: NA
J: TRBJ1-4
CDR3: CASGDRYNEKLFF